This T cell receptor beta chain was profiled in a study of response to subunit inactivated influenza vaccine. Study observations and caveats: Every seasonal influenza vaccination brings in few new T cells, the authors suggested.

Trimming at V came to 7 bases and at J to 6 bases, leaving 8 bases not matched to a gene. The germline V gene has CDR1 SNHLY and CDR2 FYNNEI. The CDR3 consists of 14 residues. With respect to this clonotype: Its specificity is unknown.

Each CDR3 protein is one row after TCRdb ran MiXCR on the RT-PCR reads. The table has more than 600,000 distinct CDR3 sequences, about 18% seen once. This clonotype was obtained from a man aged 45 to 65 who received an inactivated influenza vaccine. The sample was PBMCs from blood, taken roughly 5 days after vaccination. The chain carries TRBV2 and TRBJ2-3; 9 bases align to TRBD1. The CDR3 DNA sequence: TGTGCCAGCACCGATACAGGGGGCGAGGATACGCAGTATTTT. It encodes CASTDTGGEDTQYF.